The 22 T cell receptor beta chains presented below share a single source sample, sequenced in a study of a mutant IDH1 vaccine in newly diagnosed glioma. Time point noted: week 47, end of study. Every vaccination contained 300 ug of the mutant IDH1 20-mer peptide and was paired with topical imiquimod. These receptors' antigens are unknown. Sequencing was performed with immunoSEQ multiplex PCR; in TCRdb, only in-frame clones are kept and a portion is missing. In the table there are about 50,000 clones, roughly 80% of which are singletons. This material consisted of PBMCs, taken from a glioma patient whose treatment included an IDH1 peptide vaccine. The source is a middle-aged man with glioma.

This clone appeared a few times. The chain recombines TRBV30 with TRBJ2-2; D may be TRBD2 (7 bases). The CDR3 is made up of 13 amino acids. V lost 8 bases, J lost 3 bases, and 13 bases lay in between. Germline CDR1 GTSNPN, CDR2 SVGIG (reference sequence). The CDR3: CALPGGHTGELFF. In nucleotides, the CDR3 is TGTGCCCTACCGGGGGGCCACACCGGGGAGCTGTTTTTT.

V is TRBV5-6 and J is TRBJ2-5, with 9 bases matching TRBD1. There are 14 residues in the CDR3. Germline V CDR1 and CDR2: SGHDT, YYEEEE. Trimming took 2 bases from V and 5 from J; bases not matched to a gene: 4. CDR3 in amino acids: CASSLQGAGETQYF. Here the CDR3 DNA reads TGTGCCAGCAGCTTACAGGGGGCTGGGGAGACCCAGTACTTC.

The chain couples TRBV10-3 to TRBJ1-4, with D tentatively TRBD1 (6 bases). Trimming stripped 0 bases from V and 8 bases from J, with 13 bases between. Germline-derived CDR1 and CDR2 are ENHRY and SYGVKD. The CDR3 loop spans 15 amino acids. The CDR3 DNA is TGTGCCATCAGTGAGTCTAGGGGGGCCCAGGAAAAACTGTTTTTT. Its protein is CAISESRGAQEKLFF.

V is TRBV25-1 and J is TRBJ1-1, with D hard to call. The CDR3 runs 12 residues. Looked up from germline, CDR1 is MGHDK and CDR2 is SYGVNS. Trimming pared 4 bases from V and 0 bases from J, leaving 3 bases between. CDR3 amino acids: CASSAVNTEAFF. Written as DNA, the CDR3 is TGTGCCAGCAGTGCCGTGAACACTGAAGCTTTCTTT.

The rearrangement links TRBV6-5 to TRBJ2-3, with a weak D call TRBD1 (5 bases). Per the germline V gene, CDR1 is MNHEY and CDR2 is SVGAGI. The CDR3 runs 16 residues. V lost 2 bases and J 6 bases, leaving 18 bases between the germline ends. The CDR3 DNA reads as TGTGCCAGCAGTTACGGTTTAGGGTCATCAGGGGATACGCAGTATTTT. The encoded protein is CASSYGLGSSGDTQYF.

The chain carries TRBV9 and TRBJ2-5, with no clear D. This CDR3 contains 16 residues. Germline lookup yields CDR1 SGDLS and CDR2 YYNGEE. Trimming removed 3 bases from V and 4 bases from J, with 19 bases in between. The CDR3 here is CASSDNVVGLVETQYF. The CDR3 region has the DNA TGTGCCAGCAGCGATAATGTAGTAGGTCTTGTAGAGACCCAGTACTTC.

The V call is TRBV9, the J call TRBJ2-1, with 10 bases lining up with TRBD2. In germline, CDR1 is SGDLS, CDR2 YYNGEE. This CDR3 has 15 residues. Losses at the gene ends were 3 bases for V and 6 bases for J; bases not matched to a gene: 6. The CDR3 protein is CASSEERGGPNEQFF. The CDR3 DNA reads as TGTGCCAGCAGCGAAGAGCGGGGGGGCCCCAATGAGCAGTTCTTC.

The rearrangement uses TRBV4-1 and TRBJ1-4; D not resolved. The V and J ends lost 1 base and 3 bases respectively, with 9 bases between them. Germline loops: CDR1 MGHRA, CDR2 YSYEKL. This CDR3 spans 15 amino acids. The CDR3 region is CASSQVRTPNEKLFF. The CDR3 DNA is TGCGCCAGCAGCCAAGTTAGGACTCCTAATGAAAAACTGTTTTTT.

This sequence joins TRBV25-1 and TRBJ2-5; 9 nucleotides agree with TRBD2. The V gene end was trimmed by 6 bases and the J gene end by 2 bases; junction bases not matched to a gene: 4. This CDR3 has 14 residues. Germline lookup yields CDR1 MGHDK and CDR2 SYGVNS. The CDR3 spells CASRGLAGQETQYF. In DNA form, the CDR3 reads TGTGCCAGCAGGGGGCTAGCGGGGCAAGAGACCCAGTACTTC.

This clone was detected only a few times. The CDR3 region is CALGTSGGLDTGELFF. The DNA for the CDR3 is TGTGCCCTGGGGACTAGCGGGGGTCTTGACACCGGGGAGCTGTTTTTT. The chain combines TRBV10-3 with TRBJ2-2; 14 bases are shared with TRBD2. After removal of 11 bases from V and 3 bases from J, the junction contained 8 bases not matched to a gene. Germline lookup yields CDR1 ENHRY and CDR2 SYGVKD. This CDR3 has 16 amino acids.

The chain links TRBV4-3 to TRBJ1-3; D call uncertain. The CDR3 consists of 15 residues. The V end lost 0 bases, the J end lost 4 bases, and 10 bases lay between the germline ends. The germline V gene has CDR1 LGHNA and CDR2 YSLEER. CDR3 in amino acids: CASSQDWTVGNTIYF. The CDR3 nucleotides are TGCGCCAGCAGCCAAGATTGGACGGTGGGAAACACCATATATTTT.

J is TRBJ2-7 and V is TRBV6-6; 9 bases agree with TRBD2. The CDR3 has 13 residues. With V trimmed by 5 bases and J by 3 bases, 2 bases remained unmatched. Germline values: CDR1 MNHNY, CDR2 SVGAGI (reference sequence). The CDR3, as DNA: TGTGCCAGCAGTGCGACTAGCGGCTACGAGCAGTACTTC. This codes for CASSATSGYEQYF.

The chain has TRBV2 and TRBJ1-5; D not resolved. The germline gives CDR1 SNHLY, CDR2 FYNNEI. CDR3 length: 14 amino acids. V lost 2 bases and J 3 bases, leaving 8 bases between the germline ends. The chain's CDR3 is CASSEIQSNQPQHF. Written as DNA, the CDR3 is TGTGCCAGCAGTGAAATCCAGTCCAATCAGCCCCAGCATTTT. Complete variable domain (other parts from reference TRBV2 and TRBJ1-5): EPEVTQTPSHQVTQMGQEVILRCVPISNHLYFYWYRQILGQKVEFLVSFYNNEISEKSEIFDDQFSVERPDGSNFTLKIRSTKLEDSAMYFCASSEIQSNQPQHFGDGTRLSIL.

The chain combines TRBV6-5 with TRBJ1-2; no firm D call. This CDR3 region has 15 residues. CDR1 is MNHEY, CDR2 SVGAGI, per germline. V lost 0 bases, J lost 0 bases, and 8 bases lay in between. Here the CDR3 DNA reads TGTGCCAGCAGTTACTCACGACACTCTAACTATGGCTACACCTTC. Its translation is CASSYSRHSNYGYTF.

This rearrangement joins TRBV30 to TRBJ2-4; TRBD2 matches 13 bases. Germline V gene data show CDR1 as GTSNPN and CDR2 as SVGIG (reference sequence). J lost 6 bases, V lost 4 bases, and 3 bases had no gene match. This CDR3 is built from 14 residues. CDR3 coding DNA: TGTGCCTGGACTCGGACTAGCGGGGGAAACATTCAGTACTTC. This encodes CAWTRTSGGNIQYF.

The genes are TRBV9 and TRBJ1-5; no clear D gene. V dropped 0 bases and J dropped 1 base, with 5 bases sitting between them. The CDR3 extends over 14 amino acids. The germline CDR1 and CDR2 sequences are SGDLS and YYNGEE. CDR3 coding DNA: TGTGCCAGCAGCGTAGGAACAAGCAATCAGCCCCAGCATTTT. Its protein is CASSVGTSNQPQHF.

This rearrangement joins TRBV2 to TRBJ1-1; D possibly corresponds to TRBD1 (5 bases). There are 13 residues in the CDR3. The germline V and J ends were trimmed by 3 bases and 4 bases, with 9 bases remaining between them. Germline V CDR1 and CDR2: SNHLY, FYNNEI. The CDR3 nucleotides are TGTGCCAGCAGTGAGGAAGGGACCACTGAAGCTTTCTTT. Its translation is CASSEEGTTEAFF.

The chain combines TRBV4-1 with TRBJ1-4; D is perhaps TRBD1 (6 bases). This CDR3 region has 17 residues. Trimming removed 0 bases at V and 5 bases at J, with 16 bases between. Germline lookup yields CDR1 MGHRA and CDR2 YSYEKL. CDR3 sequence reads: CASSQEGSGGGNEKLFF. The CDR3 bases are TGCGCCAGCAGCCAAGAAGGGTCGGGAGGGGGGAATGAAAAACTGTTTTTT.

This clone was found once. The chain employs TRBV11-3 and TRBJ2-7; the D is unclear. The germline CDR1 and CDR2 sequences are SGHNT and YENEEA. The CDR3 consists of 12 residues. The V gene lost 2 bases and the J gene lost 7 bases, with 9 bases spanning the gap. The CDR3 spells CASSLSAEEQYF. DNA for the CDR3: TGTGCCAGCAGCTTAAGTGCGGAAGAGCAGTACTTC.

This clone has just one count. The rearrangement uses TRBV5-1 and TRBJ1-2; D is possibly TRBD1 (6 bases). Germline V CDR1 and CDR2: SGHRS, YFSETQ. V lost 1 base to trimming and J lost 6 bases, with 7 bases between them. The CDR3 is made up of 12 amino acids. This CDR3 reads CASSLSGDGYTF. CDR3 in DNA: TGCGCCAGCAGCTTGTCAGGGGATGGCTACACCTTC.

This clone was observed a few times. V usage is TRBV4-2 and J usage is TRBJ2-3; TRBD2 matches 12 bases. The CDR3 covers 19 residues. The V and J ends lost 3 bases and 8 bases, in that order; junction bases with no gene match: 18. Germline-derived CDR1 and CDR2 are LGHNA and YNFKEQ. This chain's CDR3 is CASSQPRTSGVLPAGTQYF. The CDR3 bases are TGTGCCAGCAGCCAGCCCCGGACTAGCGGGGTGCTCCCTGCTGGTACGCAGTATTTT.

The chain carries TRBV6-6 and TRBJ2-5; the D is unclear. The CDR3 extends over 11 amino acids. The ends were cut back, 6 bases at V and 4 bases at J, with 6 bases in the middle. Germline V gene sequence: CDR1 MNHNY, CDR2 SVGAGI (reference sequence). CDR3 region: CASSPGETQYF. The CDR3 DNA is TGTGCCAGCAGCCCCGGAGAGACCCAGTACTTC.